The clone carrying this T cell receptor beta chain was detected a few times. Its antigen remains unknown. This sample stems from a study of chemoradiotherapy in HPV16-positive cancers. General observations from the study: HPV-responsive T-cell expansion during chemoradiotherapy was linked to improved recurrence-free survival in HPV16-positive patients. Non-HPV-specific T cells did not expand in tumors during treatment, whereas candidate HPV-specific clones and E7-related motifs did. The functional HPV-specific definition rests on just a couple of HPV16-positive patients.

Repertoires were sampled repeatedly during chemoradiotherapy. The CDR3 has 14 residues. Germline CDR1 reads SGHRS; CDR2 reads YFSETQ. The V end was cut by 0 bases, the J end by 5 bases, with 11 bases between. TCRdb keeps only in-frame clones here, not all; method: immunoSEQ multiplex PCR. The sample records more than 9,000 clones, roughly 90% being singletons. The rearrangement joins TRBV5-1 to TRBJ1-2, with D perhaps matching TRBD1 (5 bases). This TCR was recovered from a human donor with HPV-associated anogenital cancer. Sample acquisition took place from a patient who underwent chemoradiotherapy. CDR3 residues: CASSLDGAGYGYTF. In DNA form, the CDR3 reads TGCGCCAGCAGCTTGGACGGGGCGGGGTATGGCTACACCTTC.